This T cell receptor (beta chain) was identified in a study of shared clonotypes between healthy human individuals. Study in general: For every donor, three CD4 naive, three CD4 memory, two CD8 naive and one CD8 memory plates were used. Study-level points and caveats: Relative to memory subsets, naive subsets generally showed larger estimated richness. Apart from blood, nothing was sampled; tissue repertoires likely differ.

Concerning this clone itself: Its antigen remains unknown.

Once extracted for a subset, genomic DNA was divided evenly among several immunoSEQ plates. Method: immunoSEQ multiplex PCR; TCRdb's copy keeps in-frame clones and lacks some. The sample gives some 1,900,000 clones, about 95% of which show up once; roughly 1% is in the top ten. CD45RO negativity and positive selection for CCR7 defined naive CD8 cells, a population that excluded terminally differentiated effector memory CD45RA+ cells. The TCR comes from a man younger than 35 in good health. The sequenced material came from naive CD8+ T cells sorted from blood.

CDR3 in amino acids: CASSQVKTDSYEQYF. The CDR3 DNA follows: TGCGCCAGCAGCCAAGTGAAGACAGACTCCTACGAGCAGTACTTC. The V gene is TRBV4-1, the J gene TRBJ2-7, with a tentative D call TRBD1 (5 bases). The CDR3 sequence is 15 residues long. Per germline, CDR1 MGHRA and CDR2 YSYEKL. V dropped 1 base and J dropped 0 bases, with 10 bases sitting between them.